These 23 T cell receptor beta chains were all obtained from the same sample, sequenced in a study of Graves' ophthalmopathy and Graves' hyperthyroidism. RNA transcripts yielded amplified TCR beta CDR3 regions. After a first-round RT-PCR with HTBI primers, a second-round multiplex PCR was run. One entry per CDR3 protein results from TCRdb running MiXCR on the multiplex PCR reads. Found here are hundreds of thousands of distinct CDR3 sequences, roughly 21% of them singletons; the top ten hold under 3%. The sequenced sample was peripheral blood. The receptors derive from a woman between 18 and 29 years old with stable Graves' hyperthyroidism.

The sample holds many counts of this clonotype. V usage is TRBV4-1 and J usage is TRBJ2-7, with D unresolved. The germline gives CDR1 MGHRA, CDR2 YSYEKL. V lost 0 bases and J 2 bases, leaving 8 bases between the germline ends. This CDR3 region has 14 residues. The CDR3 loop reads CASSQEVWTYEQYF. CDR3 DNA: TGCGCCAGCAGCCAAGAGGTGTGGACCTACGAGCAGTACTTC.

In its sample, this clonotype was seen many times. As DNA, the CDR3 is TGTGCCAGCAGTCCCGGACTAGCGGAAGAGCAGTACTTC. Translation: CASSPGLAEEQYF. The chain uses TRBV12-3 or TRBV12-4 and TRBJ2-7; TRBD2 aligns across 10 bases. The J segment lost 7 bases and the V segment lost 5 bases, leaving 5 bases of the junction unmatched. CDR3 length: 13 amino acids.

This clonotype was seen ten or more times. The chain carries TRBV6-5 and TRBJ2-2; 9 nucleotides align to TRBD2. Germline CDR1 is MNHEY and CDR2 is SVGAGI. V was clipped by 2 bases and J by 6 bases; unmatched bases: 10. This CDR3 contains 17 residues. The chain's CDR3 is CASSYPGGREGPGELFF. DNA for the CDR3: TGTGCCAGCAGTTACCCAGGGGGGCGGGAGGGCCCCGGGGAGCTGTTTTTT.

There are many counts of this clonotype. This chain links TRBV12-3 or TRBV12-4 with TRBJ1-3; no reliable D call. The CDR3 sequence is 14 residues long. V was clipped by 3 bases and J by 7 bases, with 13 bases between them. CDR3 loop: CASSLDRLMNTIYF. The CDR3 region has the DNA TGTGCCAGCAGTTTGGATAGATTGATGAACACCATATATTTT.

In this sample, this clonotype turned up many times. The genes are TRBV10-3 and TRBJ2-7, with TRBD2 matching over 8 bases. V was clipped by 0 bases and J by 1 base; unmatched bases: 5. From germline, CDR1 is ENHRY and CDR2 SYGVKD. The CDR3 spans 16 residues. The CDR3: CAISESTTSGSYEQYF. Written as DNA, the CDR3 is TGTGCCATCAGTGAGTCGACTACTAGCGGATCCTACGAGCAGTACTTC.

This clonotype has at least ten counts. The chain links TRBV10-2 to TRBJ2-3; D possibly corresponds to TRBD2 (6 bases). The germline V gene encodes CDR1 WSHSY and CDR2 SAAADI. V lost 4 bases to trimming and J lost 6 bases, with 14 bases between them. The CDR3 has 14 residues. The CDR3 protein is CASSVSGGSDTQYF. The CDR3 nucleotides are TGCGCCAGCAGTGTTAGCGGAGGGTCCGATACGCAGTATTTT.

The V gene is TRBV18, the J gene TRBJ1-1; maybe TRBD1 (6 bases). The CDR3 totals 14 residues. Looked up from germline, CDR1 is KGHSH and CDR2 is LQKENI. The ends were cut back, 3 bases at V and 1 base at J, with 9 bases in the middle. In DNA form, the CDR3 reads TGTGCCAGCTCACCGGGACACCCGAACACTGAAGCTTTCTTT. Its protein product is CASSPGHPNTEAFF.

This clonotype was detected many times. The J gene is TRBJ1-2, the V gene TRBV6-2 or TRBV6-3; D may be TRBD1 (5 bases). V lost 0 bases and J lost 2, with 10 bases in between. CDR3 size: 15 residues. Germline V gene sequence: CDR1 MNHEY, CDR2 SVGEGT. The CDR3 loop reads CASSYSPGINYGYTF. The CDR3 coding sequence is TGTGCCAGCAGTTACTCGCCAGGGATAAACTATGGCTACACCTTC.

Many counts were recorded for this clonotype. V and J are TRBV20-1 and TRBJ2-5; 10 bases fit TRBD1. J gave up 2 bases and V 3 bases, and 6 bases lay outside the gene matches. Germline CDR1 is DFQATT and CDR2 is SNEGSKA (reference sequence). The CDR3 runs to 15 residues. CDR3 in amino acids: CSASPDRGLQETQYF. The CDR3 DNA follows: TGCAGTGCTAGCCCCGACAGGGGGCTTCAAGAGACCCAGTACTTC.

This clonotype was found many times. The chain has TRBV7-2 and TRBJ1-5; no reliable D call. Germline loops: CDR1 SGHTA, CDR2 FQGNSA. Between the trimmed V and J ends, which lost 3 bases and 2 bases, there was a span of 8 bases. The CDR3 is made up of 14 amino acids. The CDR3 loop is CASSFPGGNQPQHF. The CDR3 DNA reads TGTGCCAGCAGCTTCCCGGGAGGCAATCAGCCCCAGCATTTT.

This clonotype was seen repeatedly, ten times or more. The chain has TRBV20-1 and TRBJ2-7; 7 bases fit TRBD1. V was pared by 7 bases and J by 1 base, with 7 bases of the junction left unmatched. The germline V gene has CDR1 DFQATT and CDR2 SNEGSKA (reference sequence). This CDR3 region has 13 residues. In DNA form, the CDR3 reads TGCAGTGTCCACGACAGGGCGTCCTACGAGCAGTACTTC. Amino acid sequence: CSVHDRASYEQYF.

This clonotype was counted many times. The J gene is TRBJ2-7, the V gene TRBV20-1; TRBD1 aligns across 7 bases. The V segment lost 3 bases and the J segment 2 bases; nucleotides outside the gene matches: 7. From germline, CDR1 is DFQATT and CDR2 SNEGSKA (reference sequence). The CDR3 runs 14 residues. This CDR3 is CSASSVGTAYEQYF. CDR3 coding DNA: TGCAGTGCTAGTTCGGTGGGGACAGCCTACGAGCAGTACTTC.

This clonotype was counted many times. V gene TRBV7-2 combines with J gene TRBJ2-5; D is ambiguous. The CDR3 consists of 12 residues. Trimming took off 0 bases at V and 4 bases at J, with 3 bases between the two ends. CDR1 and CDR2 (germline): SGHTA, FQGNSA. The CDR3 reads CASSLAVETQYF. The CDR3 DNA sequence: TGTGCCAGCAGCTTAGCGGTAGAGACCCAGTACTTC.

This clonotype was counted at least ten times. The rearrangement links TRBV19 to TRBJ2-7; 10 bases line up with TRBD2. Germline CDR1 reads LNHDA; CDR2 reads SQIVND (reference sequence). The CDR3 is 14 amino acids. V gave up 6 bases and J gave up 3 bases; unmatched junction bases: 5. This chain's CDR3 is CASRASGSIYEQYF. CDR3 DNA sequence: TGTGCCAGTAGGGCTAGCGGGAGTATCTACGAGCAGTACTTC.

This clonotype came up many times. This chain joins TRBV20-1 and TRBJ2-7; D is undetermined. V lost 1 base and J 7 bases, leaving 14 bases between the germline ends. The CDR3 has 13 amino acids. Germline CDR1 is DFQATT and CDR2 is SNEGSKA (reference sequence). DNA for the CDR3: TGCAGTGCTAGAGGGGTAGGACCGGAAGAGCAGTACTTC. This gives the protein CSARGVGPEEQYF.

The J gene is TRBJ1-1, the V gene TRBV20-1, with D perhaps TRBD1 (5 bases). The V end lost 4 bases, the J end lost 1 base, and 7 bases lay between the germline ends. The CDR3 extends over 12 amino acids. Germline values: CDR1 DFQATT, CDR2 SNEGSKA (reference sequence). CDR3 region: CSATGWNTEAFF. The CDR3 DNA follows: TGCAGTGCTACAGGGTGGAACACTGAAGCTTTCTTT.

This sequence joins TRBV30 and TRBJ1-2; D is ambiguous. CDR3 size: 12 residues. V was cut by 1 base and J by 5 bases, with 8 bases left in between. The germline V gene encodes CDR1 GTSNPN and CDR2 SVGIG (reference sequence). DNA for the CDR3: TGTGCCTGGAGTGAAGACGGATATGGCTACACCTTC. As protein: CAWSEDGYGYTF. Full variable domain (rest looked up from reference TRBV30 and TRBJ1-2): SQTIHQWPATLVQPVGSPLSLECTVEGTSNPNLYWYRQAAGRGLQLLFYSVGIGQISSEVPQNLSASRPQDRQFILSSKKLLLSDSGFYLCAWSEDGYGYTFGSGTRLTVV.

This clonotype was seen ten or more times. The chain employs TRBV30 and TRBJ1-2; D not resolved. Looked up from germline, CDR1 is GTSNPN and CDR2 is SVGIG (reference sequence). V was trimmed by 0 bases and J by 2 bases, leaving 4 bases between them. The CDR3 consists of 12 residues. Here the CDR3 reads CAWSVSNYGYTF. CDR3 sequence (DNA): TGTGCCTGGAGTGTGTCGAACTATGGCTACACCTTC.

This clonotype has ten or more counts. The genes are TRBV7-2 and TRBJ2-2; 11 bases align to TRBD2. Germline V lookup: CDR1 SGHTA, CDR2 FQGNSA. The CDR3 contains 16 residues. The J segment lost 5 bases and the V segment lost 4 bases, leaving 6 bases of the junction unmatched. As DNA, the CDR3 is TGTGCCAGCAGCTCCCAACCTAGCGGGAGGACCGGGGAGCTGTTTTTT. Its translation is CASSSQPSGRTGELFF.

This clonotype occurred a few times. V usage is TRBV4-1 and J usage is TRBJ1-1; D is unclear. Trimming took 0 bases from V and 1 from J, leaving 6 bases between them. The CDR3 is 14 residues long. The V gene's germline CDR1 is MGHRA and CDR2 YSYEKL. CDR3 in DNA: TGCGCCAGCAGCCAAGATATCGCGAACACTGAAGCTTTCTTT. Protein: CASSQDIANTEAFF.

This clonotype has ten or more counts. This chain joins TRBV20-1 and TRBJ1-5; D call uncertain. CDR1 is DFQATT and CDR2 is SNEGSKA in the germline V gene (reference sequence). This CDR3 contains 12 residues. V lost 3 bases and J lost 4, with 7 bases in between. The CDR3 bases are TGCAGTGCTAGTAACAGAAATCAGCCCCAGCATTTT. Protein sequence: CSASNRNQPQHF.

This clonotype was counted at least ten times. CDR3 amino acids: CSVHRGLNTEAFF. In nucleotides, the CDR3 is TGCAGCGTCCACAGGGGTCTGAACACTGAAGCTTTCTTT. V is TRBV29-1 and J is TRBJ1-1; 7 bases map to TRBD1. This CDR3 has 13 amino acids. The trim removed 6 bases at V and 0 bases at J, leaving 4 bases unmatched. Germline CDR1 SQVTM, CDR2 ANQGSEA.

This clonotype has a count of ten or more. This sequence joins TRBV5-6 and TRBJ2-5; TRBD2 is a possible D gene (5 bases). Trimming left V 3 bases short and J 2 bases short, with 17 bases between. The CDR3 totals 16 residues. CDR1 SGHDT and CDR2 YYEEEE come from the germline V gene. The DNA of the CDR3 is TGTGCCAGCAGCTGGAGGACCGCGGGTAATCAAGAGACCCAGTACTTC. Encoded protein: CASSWRTAGNQETQYF.